This T cell receptor (beta chain) was recorded in a study of CD8 T cells in ankylosing spondylitis. Whole-study results and caveats: Characteristic, it appeared, of ankylosing spondylitis blood was a TCR beta motif of roughly eight highly homologous variants.

TCRdb passed the 5' RACE reads through MiXCR, listing each CDR3 protein once. The sample consists of approximately 150,000 distinct CDR3 sequences, 17% of them appearing once. Comment on this clonotype: Its antigen is not known.

There are 16 residues in the CDR3. Germline assignment: CDR1 SGHTA and CDR2 FQGNSA. The ends lost 2 bases at V and 6 bases at J; junction bases unmatched: 4. The specimen was blood, either unsorted or a sorted T cell fraction (not recorded which). The TCR comes from a male donor with ankylosing spondylitis. The chain has TRBV7-2 and TRBJ2-1, with TRBD2 matching over 13 bases. The CDR3 bases are TGTGCCAGCAGCTTAATACTAGCGGGAGGGATCAATGAGCAGTTCTTC. Its translation is CASSLILAGGINEQFF.